This section outlines one TCR beta chain sequence together with its context. Its recognized antigen is unknown. No base qualities exist here, and no much larger clone lies one base off it. Library preparation employed 5' RACE. Sequencing took place on an Illumina HiSeq 2000. Template switching introduced a universal primer binding site; the final cDNA contained a unique molecular identifier, enabling accurate counting of TCR cDNA molecules. First-strand cDNA for TCR alpha and beta chains was synthesized from specific primers in the conserved constant-segment region. To control for contamination, every cDNA library carried two barcodes: a SMART-Mk sample barcode plus Illumina barcodes. Two successive PCR steps introduced TruSeq adapter sequences along with Illumina sample barcodes. TCR alpha and beta cDNA libraries were sequenced on the Illumina HiSeq platform with custom primers. On the study's bioinformatics: Unique molecular identifiers were extracted from raw reads with MiGEC, and CDR3 positions were determined with MiXCR. For each individual, recombination models were inferred using an EM algorithm with the repgenHMM and IGoR tools. Shared clonotype analysis was performed with the tcR package in R, normalizing sharing by the product of cloneset sizes. To study raw recombination without the effects of thymic and clonal selection, out-of-frame nonproductive sequences were analyzed. TCRdb redid the processing of the public reads, applying fastp at Q25 and MiXCR, and retained in-frame beta chains. A single entry per CDR3 protein holds the most common genes and DNA from its merged rows. None of the V and J calls come from the authors' own analysis; TCRdb made them. The sample includes some 1,700,000 distinct CDR3 sequences, with under 35% observed a single time. The top ten hold about 0.27% of the sample.

This entry belongs to a study of identical twins (dated by TCRdb to about 2016). Looking at the study overall: The study deep-sequenced TCR alpha and beta repertoires from monozygotic twins, unrelated adults of various ages and cord blood to test whether fetal clonotypes persist. To rule out contamination, replicate twin experiments were performed at different times with different library preparation protocols.

General findings and caveats noted by the study authors: Because the same donors could not be followed over many years, the conclusions depended on cross-sectional statistical analysis. Out-of-frame TCR alpha sharing in monozygotic twins was systematically underestimated by recombination models, whereas sharing between unrelated individuals was in agreement with the recombination models. The excess sharing between twins in beta out-of-frame sequences was weaker because fewer shared sequences reduced the signal-to-noise ratio. Out-of-frame TCR alpha sequences shared between twins showed an excess of low generation-probability sequences compared with coincidental sharing between unrelated individuals. Fewer insertions were carried by abundant cord blood beta clonotypes; a weaker similar trend was observed in young adult naive repertoires, while no such trend was observed in memory repertoires. Invariant T cells such as MAIT and iNKT could partly confound zero-insertion analyses, although diverse VJ usage argued against such confounding for most clonotypes.

Only healthy Caucasian donors were included. The CDR3 contains 14 residues, cysteine and phenylalanine counted. The kept DNA is CDR3 alone, 42 bases in frame from the first base. CDR1 and CDR2, per the germline V gene, are SQVTM and ANQGSEA. V is cut back by 4 bases and J by 8 bases, with 4 bases in the junction unmatched. The chain employs TRBV29-1 and TRBJ2-1; 14 of the junction bases match TRBD2. The receptor was derived from a newborn girl in good health. Sequenced material: cord blood. This receptor has the CDR3 CSVGTSGRRYEQFF. The base sequence is TGCAGCGTTGGGACTAGCGGGAGGAGGTATGAGCAGTTCTTC.